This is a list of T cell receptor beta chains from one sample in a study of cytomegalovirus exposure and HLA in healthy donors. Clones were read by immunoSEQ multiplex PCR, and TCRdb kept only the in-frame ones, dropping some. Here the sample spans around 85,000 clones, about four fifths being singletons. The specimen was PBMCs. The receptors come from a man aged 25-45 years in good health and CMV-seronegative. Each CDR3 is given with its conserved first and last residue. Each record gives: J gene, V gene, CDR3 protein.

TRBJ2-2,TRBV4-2,CASSQVFRDTLPGELFF
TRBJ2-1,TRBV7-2,CASSVLAGGLGNNEQFF
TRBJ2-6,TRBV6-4,CASQPGAGANVLTF
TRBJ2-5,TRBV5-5,CASSADTPLETQYF
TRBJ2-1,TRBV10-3,CAIRILQGAAGNEQFF
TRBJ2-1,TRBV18,CASSPPSAMREYNEQFF
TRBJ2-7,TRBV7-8,CASSRLGFYVEQYF
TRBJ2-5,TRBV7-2,CASSKDGGGATQYF
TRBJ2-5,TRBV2,CASRGLRVQETQYF
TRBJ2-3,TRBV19,CASSIATSGRATDTQYF
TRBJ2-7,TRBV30,CAWSKWTKSHEQYF
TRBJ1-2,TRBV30,CAWTYTTVRGPKLNYGYTF
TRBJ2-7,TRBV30,CAWSVEGATEQYF
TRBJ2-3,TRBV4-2,CASSPNPRSTSTDTQYF
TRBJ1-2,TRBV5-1,CASSLSNTSPYGYTF
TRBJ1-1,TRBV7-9,CASSSMGLTEAFF
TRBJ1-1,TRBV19,CASSIRGAGTEAFF
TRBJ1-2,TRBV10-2,CASSEAGQGYGYTF
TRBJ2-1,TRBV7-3,CASSLRVAREQFF